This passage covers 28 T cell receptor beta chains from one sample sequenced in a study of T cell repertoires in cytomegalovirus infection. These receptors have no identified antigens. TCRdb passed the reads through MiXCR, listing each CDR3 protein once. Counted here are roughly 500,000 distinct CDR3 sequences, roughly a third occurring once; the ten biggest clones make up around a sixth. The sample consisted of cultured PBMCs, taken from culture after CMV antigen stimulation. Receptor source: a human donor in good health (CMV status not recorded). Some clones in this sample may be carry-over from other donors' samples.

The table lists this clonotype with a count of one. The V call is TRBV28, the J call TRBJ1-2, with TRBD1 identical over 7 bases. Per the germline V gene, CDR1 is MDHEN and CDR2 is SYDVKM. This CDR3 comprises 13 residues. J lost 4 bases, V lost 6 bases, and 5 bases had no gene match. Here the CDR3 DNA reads TGTGCCAGCAGGGACGGGACAGTCTATGGCTACACCTTC. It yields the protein CASRDGTVYGYTF.

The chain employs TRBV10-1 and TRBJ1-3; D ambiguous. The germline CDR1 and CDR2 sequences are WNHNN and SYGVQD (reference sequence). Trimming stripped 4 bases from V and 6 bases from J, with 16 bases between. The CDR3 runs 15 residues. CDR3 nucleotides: TGCGCCAGCAGTGGAGAAGCGGCAGAAGAAAACACCATATATTTT. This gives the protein CASSGEAAEENTIYF.

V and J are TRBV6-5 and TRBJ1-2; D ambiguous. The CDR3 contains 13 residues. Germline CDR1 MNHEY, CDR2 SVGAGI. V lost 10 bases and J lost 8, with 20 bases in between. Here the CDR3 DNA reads TGTGCCACAAGCCCCGGGGTAACTGGGGGCTACACCTTC. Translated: CATSPGVTGGYTF.

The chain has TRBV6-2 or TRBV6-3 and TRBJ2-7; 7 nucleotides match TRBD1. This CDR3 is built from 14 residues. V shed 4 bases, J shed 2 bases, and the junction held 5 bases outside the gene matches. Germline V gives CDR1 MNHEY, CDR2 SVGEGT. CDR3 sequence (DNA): TGTGCCAGCAGTTCCCAGACAGGGACCTACGAGCAGTACGTC. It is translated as CASSSQTGTYEQYV.

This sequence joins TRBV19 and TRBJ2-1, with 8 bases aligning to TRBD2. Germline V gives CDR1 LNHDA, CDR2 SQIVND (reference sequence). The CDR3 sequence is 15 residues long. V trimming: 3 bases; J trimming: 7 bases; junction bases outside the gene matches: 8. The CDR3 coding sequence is TGTGCCAGTAGTATTCAAGCGGGAGATGGAAATGAGCAGTTCTTC. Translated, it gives CASSIQAGDGNEQFF.

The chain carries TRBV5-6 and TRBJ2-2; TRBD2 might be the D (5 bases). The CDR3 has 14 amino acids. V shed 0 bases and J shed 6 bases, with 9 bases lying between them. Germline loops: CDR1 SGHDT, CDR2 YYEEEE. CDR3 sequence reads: CASSLGGAPGELFF. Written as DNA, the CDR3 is TGTGCCAGCAGCTTGGGGGGAGCCCCCGGGGAGCTGTTTTTT.

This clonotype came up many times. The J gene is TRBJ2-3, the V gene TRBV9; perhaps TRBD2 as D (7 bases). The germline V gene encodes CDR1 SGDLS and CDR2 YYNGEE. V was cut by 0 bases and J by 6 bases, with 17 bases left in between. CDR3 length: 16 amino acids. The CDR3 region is CASSVAPGGGSDTQYF. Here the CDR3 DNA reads TGTGCCAGCAGCGTAGCCCCGGGGGGCGGGAGCGATACGCAGTATTTT. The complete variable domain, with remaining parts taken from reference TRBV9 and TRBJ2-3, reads DSGVTQTPKHLITATGQRVTLRCSPRSGDLSVYWYQQSLDQGLQFLIQYYNGEERAKGNILERFSAQQFPDLHSELNLSSLELGDSALYFCASSVAPGGGSDTQYFGPGTRLTVL.

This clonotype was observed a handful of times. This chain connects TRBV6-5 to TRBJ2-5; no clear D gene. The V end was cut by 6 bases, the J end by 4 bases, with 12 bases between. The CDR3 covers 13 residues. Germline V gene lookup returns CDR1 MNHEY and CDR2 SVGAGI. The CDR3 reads CASSQDLRETQYF. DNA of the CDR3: TGTGCCAGCAGCCAGGACCTCCGAGAGACCCAGTACTTC.

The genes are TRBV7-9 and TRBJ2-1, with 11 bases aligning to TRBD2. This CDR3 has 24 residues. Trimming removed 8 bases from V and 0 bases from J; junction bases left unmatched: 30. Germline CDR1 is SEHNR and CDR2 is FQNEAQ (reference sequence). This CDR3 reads CASSPEPATPGTSGRYSSYNEQFF. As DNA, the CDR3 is TGTGCCAGCTCACCGGAACCTGCGACGCCCGGGACTAGCGGACGATATTCCTCCTACAATGAGCAGTTCTTC.

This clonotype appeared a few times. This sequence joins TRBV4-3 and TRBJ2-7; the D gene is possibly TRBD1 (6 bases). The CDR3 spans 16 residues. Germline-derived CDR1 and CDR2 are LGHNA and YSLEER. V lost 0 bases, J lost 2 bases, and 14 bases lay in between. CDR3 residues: CASSQDADGQPYEQYF. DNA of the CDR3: TGCGCCAGCAGCCAAGATGCGGATGGACAGCCCTACGAGCAGTACTTC.

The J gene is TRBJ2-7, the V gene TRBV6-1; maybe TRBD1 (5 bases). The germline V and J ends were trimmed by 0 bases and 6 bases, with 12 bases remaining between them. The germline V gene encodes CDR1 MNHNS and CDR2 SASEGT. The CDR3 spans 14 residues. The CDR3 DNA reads TGTGCCAGCAGTGAAGCGCCCAGGGTGGGCGAGCAGTACGTC. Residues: CASSEAPRVGEQYV.

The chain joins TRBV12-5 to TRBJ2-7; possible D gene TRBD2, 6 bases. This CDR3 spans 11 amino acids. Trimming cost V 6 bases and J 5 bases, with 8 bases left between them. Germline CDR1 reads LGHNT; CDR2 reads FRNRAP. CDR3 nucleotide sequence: TGTGCTAGTGGCGGGAGTAACGAGCAGTACGTC. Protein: CASGGSNEQYV.

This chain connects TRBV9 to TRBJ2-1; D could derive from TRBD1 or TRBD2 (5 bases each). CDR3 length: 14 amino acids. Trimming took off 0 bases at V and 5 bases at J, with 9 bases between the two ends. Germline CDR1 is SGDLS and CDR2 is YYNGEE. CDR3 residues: CASSVVEGNNEQFF. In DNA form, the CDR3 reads TGTGCCAGCAGCGTAGTTGAGGGGAACAATGAGCAGTTCTTC.

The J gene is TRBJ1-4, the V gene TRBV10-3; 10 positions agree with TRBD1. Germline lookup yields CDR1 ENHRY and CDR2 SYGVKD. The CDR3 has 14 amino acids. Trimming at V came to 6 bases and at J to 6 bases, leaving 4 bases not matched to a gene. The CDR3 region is CAISRQGADEKLFF. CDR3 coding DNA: TGTGCCATCAGCCGACAGGGGGCCGATGAAAAACTGTTTTTT.

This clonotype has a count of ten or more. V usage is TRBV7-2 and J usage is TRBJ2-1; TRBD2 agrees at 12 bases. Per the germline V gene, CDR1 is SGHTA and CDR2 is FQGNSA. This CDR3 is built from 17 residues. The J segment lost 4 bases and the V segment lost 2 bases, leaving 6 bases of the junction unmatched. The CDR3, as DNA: TGTGCCAGCAGCTTAAGACTAGCGGGAGTACGGTACAATGAGCAGTTCTTC. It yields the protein CASSLRLAGVRYNEQFF.

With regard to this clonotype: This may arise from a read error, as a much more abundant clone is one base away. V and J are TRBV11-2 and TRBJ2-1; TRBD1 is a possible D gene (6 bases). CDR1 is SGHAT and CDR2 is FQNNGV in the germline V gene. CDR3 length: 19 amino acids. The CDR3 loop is CAGSIIRDTLQSSYNEQFF. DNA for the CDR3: TGTGCCGGCAGCATCATCCGGGACACCCTTCAAAGCTCCTACAATGAGCAGTTCTTC.

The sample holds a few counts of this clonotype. The CDR3 region has the DNA TGTGCCAGCAGTCGTGGGATCTTTAAAACAAGGGAGACCCAGTACTTC. It encodes CASSRGIFKTRETQYF. The J gene is TRBJ2-5, the V gene TRBV2; no reliable D call. The CDR3 consists of 16 residues. Per germline, CDR1 SNHLY and CDR2 FYNNEI. Trimming removed 5 bases at V and 5 bases at J, with 21 bases between.

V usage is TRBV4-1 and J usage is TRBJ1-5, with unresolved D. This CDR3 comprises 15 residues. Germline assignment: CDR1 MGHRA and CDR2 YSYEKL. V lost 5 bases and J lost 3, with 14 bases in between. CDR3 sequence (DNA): TGCGCCAGCAGCATTCGAATCTGGTCCAATCAGCCCCAGCATTTT. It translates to CASSIRIWSNQPQHF.

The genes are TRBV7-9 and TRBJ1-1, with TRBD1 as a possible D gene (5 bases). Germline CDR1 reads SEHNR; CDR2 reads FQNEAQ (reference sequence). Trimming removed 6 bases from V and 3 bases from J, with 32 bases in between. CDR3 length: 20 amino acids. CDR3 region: CASSPPRGAGNPVSDTEAFF. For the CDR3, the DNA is TGTGCCAGCAGTCCCCCCCGCGGGGCAGGGAATCCTGTTTCGGACACTGAAGCTTTCTTT.

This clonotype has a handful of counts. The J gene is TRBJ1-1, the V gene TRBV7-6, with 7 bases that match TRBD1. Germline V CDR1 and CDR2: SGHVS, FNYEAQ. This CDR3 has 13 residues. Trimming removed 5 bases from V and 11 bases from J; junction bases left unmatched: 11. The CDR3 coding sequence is TGTGCCAGCAGCCGATCATCACAGGGGTTGGCTTTCTTT. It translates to CASSRSSQGLAFF. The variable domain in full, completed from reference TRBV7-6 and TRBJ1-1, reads GAGVSQSPRYKVTKRGQDVALRCDPISGHVSLYWYRQALGQGPEFLTYFNYEAQQDKSGLPNDRFSAERPEGSISTLTIQRTEQRDSAMYRCASSRSSQGLAFFGQGTRLTVV.

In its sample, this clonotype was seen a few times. CDR3 DNA sequence: TGTGCCAGCAGCGAGGACAGGGCCACCTACGAGCAGTACTTC. Translating it yields CASSEDRATYEQYF. The rearrangement uses TRBV27 and TRBJ2-7; 8 bases fit TRBD1. CDR1 and CDR2 (germline): MNHEY, SMNVEV (reference sequence). The V segment lost 6 bases and the J segment 2 bases; nucleotides outside the gene matches: 6. The CDR3 spans 14 residues.

The CDR3 DNA reads as TGTGCCAGCAGCCAAACAAGAGGGGGGAAACTAGCGGGAGGGTTCGGGGAGCTGTTTTTT. It specifies CASSQTRGGKLAGGFGELFF. The J gene is TRBJ2-2, the V gene TRBV4-2; 13 nucleotides align to TRBD2. Germline CDR1 and CDR2: LGHNA and YNFKEQ. The CDR3 length is 20 residues. J lost 7 bases, V lost 2 bases, and 16 bases had no gene match.

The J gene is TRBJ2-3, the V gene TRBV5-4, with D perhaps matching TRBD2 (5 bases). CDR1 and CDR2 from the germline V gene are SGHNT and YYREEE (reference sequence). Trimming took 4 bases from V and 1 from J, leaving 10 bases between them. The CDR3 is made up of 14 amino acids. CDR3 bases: TGTGCCAGCAGCAACCGACTACGCACAGATACGCAGTATTTT. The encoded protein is CASSNRLRTDTQYF. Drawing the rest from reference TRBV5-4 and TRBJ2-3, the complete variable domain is ETGVTQSPTHLIKTRGQQVTLRCSSQSGHNTVSWYQQALGQGPQFIFQYYREEENGRGNFPPRFSGLQFPNYSSELNVNALELDDSALYLCASSNRLRTDTQYFGPGTRLTVL.

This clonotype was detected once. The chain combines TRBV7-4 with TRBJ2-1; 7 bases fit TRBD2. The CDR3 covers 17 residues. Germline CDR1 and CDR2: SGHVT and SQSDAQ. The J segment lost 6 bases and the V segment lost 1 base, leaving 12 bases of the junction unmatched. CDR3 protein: CASSLGERERLSNEQFF. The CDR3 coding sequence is TGTGCCAGCAGCTTAGGAGAGCGGGAACGTCTGAGCAATGAGCAGTTCTTC.

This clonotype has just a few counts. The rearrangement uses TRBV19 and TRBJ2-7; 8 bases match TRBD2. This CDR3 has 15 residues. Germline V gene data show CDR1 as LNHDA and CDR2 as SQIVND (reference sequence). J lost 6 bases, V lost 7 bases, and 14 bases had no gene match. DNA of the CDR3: TGTGCCAGTAAGGCTCTTCGGGAGGGTCCGGGCGAGCAGTACTTC. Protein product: CASKALREGPGEQYF.

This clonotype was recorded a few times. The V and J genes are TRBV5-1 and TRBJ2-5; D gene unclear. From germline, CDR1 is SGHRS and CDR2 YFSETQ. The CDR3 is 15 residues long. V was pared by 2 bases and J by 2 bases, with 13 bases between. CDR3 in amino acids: CASSLFGAQQETQYF. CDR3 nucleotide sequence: TGCGCCAGCAGCTTATTCGGAGCACAACAAGAGACCCAGTACTTC.

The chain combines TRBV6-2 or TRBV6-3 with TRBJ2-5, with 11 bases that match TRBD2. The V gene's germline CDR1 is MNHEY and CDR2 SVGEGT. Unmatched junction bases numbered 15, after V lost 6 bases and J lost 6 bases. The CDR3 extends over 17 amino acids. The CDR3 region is CASSYIAGGPTGKTQYF. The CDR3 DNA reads TGTGCCAGCAGCTACATAGCGGGAGGGCCCACCGGGAAGACCCAGTACTTC.

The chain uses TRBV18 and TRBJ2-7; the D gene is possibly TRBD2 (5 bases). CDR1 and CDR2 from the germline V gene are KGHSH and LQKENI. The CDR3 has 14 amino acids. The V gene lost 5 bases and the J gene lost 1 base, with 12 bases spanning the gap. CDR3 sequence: CASSGVDSSYEQYV. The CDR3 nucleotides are TGTGCCAGCTCAGGCGTGGACTCGTCCTACGAGCAGTACGTC.